This entry features one T cell receptor (beta chain) sequence. Its antigen is undetermined. Trimming took 8 bases from V and 6 from J; bases not matched to a gene: 5. CDR3 size: 12 residues. Germline V gene lookup returns CDR1 GTSNPN and CDR2 SVGIG (reference sequence). The data derive from a study of response to subunit inactivated influenza vaccine. Study-wide findings and caveats: New T cells are recruited in small numbers by each seasonal influenza vaccination, according to the authors' suggestion.

TCRdb re-called the RT-PCR reads through MiXCR, storing one row per CDR3 protein. The profile shows roughly 520,000 distinct CDR3 sequences, around 25% of them singletons. The chain has TRBV30 and TRBJ1-1; 11 bases are shared with TRBD1. The input for sequencing was CD4+ T cells sorted from PBMCs, taken around 5 days after vaccination. The TCR was taken from a man between 50 and 59 years old who received an inactivated influenza vaccine. CDR3 nucleotide sequence: TGTGCCGGGACAGGGGGAGAGGCTGAAGCTTTCTTT. This encodes CAGTGGEAEAFF.